This TCR beta chain was obtained from a study of cytomegalovirus exposure and HLA in healthy donors. The assay was immunoSEQ multiplex PCR, and TCRdb's table has in-frame clones only and misses some. The sample includes some 56,000 clones, roughly 93% of them seen just once. Sequenced input: PBMCs. The clonotype originates from a woman in her late teens or twenties in good health and CMV-seropositive.

CDR3 loop: CASSFGGQSNQPQHF. The CDR3 region has the DNA TGTGCCAGCAGTTTTGGCGGCCAGAGCAATCAGCCCCAGCATTTT. V is TRBV27 and J is TRBJ1-5; D remains ambiguous. Germline lookup yields CDR1 MNHEY and CDR2 SMNVEV (reference sequence). The CDR3 covers 15 residues. Trimming pared 3 bases from V and 1 base from J, leaving 10 bases between.